This TCR beta chain originates from a study of regulatory T cells in long-lasting Graves disease. In its sample, this clonotype was seen many times. Construction of TCR beta libraries relied on iRepertoire HTBI primers and on Arm-PCR targeting CDR3 regions. TCRdb itself ran the multiplex PCR reads through MiXCR, one entry per CDR3 protein. The sample lists about 430,000 distinct CDR3 sequences, 20% to 25% occurring once. Trimming removed 5 bases from V and 3 bases from J, with 10 bases in between. CDR1 MDHEN and CDR2 SYDVKM come from the germline V gene. CDR3 length equals 13 residues. Time point in this sample: persistent/refractory GD, antithyroid drugs over 5 years with positive TRAb. Researchers made the TCR library from RNA that was extracted from PBMCs.

The chain links TRBV28 to TRBJ1-1; unclear D gene. This specimen consisted of peripheral blood mononuclear cells (PBMCs), obtained when the disease was refractory, from a patient treated with antithyroid drugs. This clonotype was obtained from a female donor with Graves disease. The CDR3 DNA reads as TGTGCCAGCAGTACGGGCTTCTACACTGAAGCTTTCTTT. It specifies CASSTGFYTEAFF.